This T cell receptor beta chain derives from a study of blood T cell repertoires in COVID-19. The sample holds a few counts of this clone. Trimming removed 3 bases at V and 2 bases at J, with 17 bases between. Germline CDR1 MNHEY, CDR2 SMNVEV (reference sequence). The CDR3 is 17 amino acids. TCRdb's table, derived via immunoSEQ multiplex PCR, lists solely in-frame clones and lacks some. In the table there are about 21,000 clones, about 91% of which are singletons. Material for sequencing was peripheral blood. The sequence was obtained from a man between 70 and 80 years old with active COVID-19. The chain carries TRBV27 and TRBJ2-1; D is undetermined. Here the CDR3 reads CASSLTERIAAYNEQFF. In nucleotides, the CDR3 is TGTGCCAGCAGTTTGACTGAGAGAATAGCAGCCTACAATGAGCAGTTCTTC.